This TCR beta chain was recorded in a study of tumor and adjacent non-tumor tissue in lung cancer. Study information: Histology: 12 adenocarcinoma, 2 squamous cell carcinoma, 1 small cell lung cancer. Patients were aged roughly 31 to 76, nine to eleven men and about five women, stage I to III. Findings and limits, study-wide: Significantly higher TCR diversity was found in tumor than normal lung.

The library came from three nested PCR rounds adapted from ARM-PCR protocols. TCRdb used MiXCR to reprocess the multiplex PCR reads, holding one entry per CDR3 protein. The data hold tens of thousands of distinct CDR3 sequences, with less than 75% observed a single time. Comment on this clonotype: Its antigen is still unknown. An end of the junction does not agree with germline; a read error may underlie this.

The germline gives CDR1 MNHNY, CDR2 SVGAGI (reference sequence). The CDR3 contains 13 residues. RNA was extracted from bulk tissue without any cell sorting. The TCR was taken from an older woman with non-small cell lung cancer. The chain is built from TRBV6-6 and TRBJ2-5; D gene unclear. The sequenced material came from lung tumor tissue. This CDR3 reads CDSSWDRAQTQYF. The CDR3 DNA sequence: TGTGACAGCAGTTGGGATAGGGCGCAGACCCAGTACTTC.